The TCR beta chain described here comes from a study of blood T cell repertoires in COVID-19 (dated by TCRdb to 2020 to 2022). General notes on the study: Samples from collaborators originated in the United States, Italy and Spain and spanned both the acute and convalescent phases of COVID-19. The material from the prospective study consisted of cDNA or gDNA derived from T cells, B-cell-depleted T cells, or PBMCs. The dataset comprised deeply sampled blood TCRbeta repertoires from subjects exposed to, actively infected with, or recovered from COVID-19. The repertoires were released in a freely available public database intended as a resource for research on the immune response to SARS-CoV-2. The samples were drawn from two sources: the first 160 participants of the ongoing ImmuneRACE study, and about 1,300 subjects contributed by 6 global collaborators. The sample metadata nearly always contained a de-identified subject ID, COVID-19 status, age in years and sex. Where available, HLA class I and class II types were obtained from metadata supplied by the sample provider rather than from assay-based typing. The study at large found these results: How much clinical and demographic metadata was included differed by source and by participant, and the metadata was provided uncurated.

Sequences MDHEN (CDR1) and SYDVKM (CDR2) are obtained from the germline V gene. The CDR3 contains 16 residues, cysteine and phenylalanine counted. Just the 48-base CDR3 DNA is kept, in frame starting at base 1. Deletion took 1 base off V and 3 bases off J, with a span of 13 bases between the germline ends. Note on this clone: This receptor's antigen is unknown. Base qualities were left out, and no much larger clone turns up one base away.

Collaborating institutions collected whole blood in K2EDTA tubes following their own protocols. For TCRbeta analysis, collaborators shipped samples as frozen whole blood, isolated PBMCs, or DNA extracted from either of those sample types. The immunoSEQ Assay, a bias-controlled multiplex PCR, was used to amplify TCRbeta CDR3 regions from genomic DNA. Processing in the source paper ran as follows. Nucleated cell counts per sample were estimated from amplification of reference gene primers within the assay. To quantify the absolute abundance of each unique TCRbeta CDR3 rearrangement, sequence reads were collapsed and filtered. For each sample, productive Simpson clonality was calculated as the square root of Simpson's diversity index across productive rearrangements. The clones in this table, taken by TCRdb from immuneACCESS, are in-frame only. Not every clone is retained; where verified, under half of the shortfall comes from an unresolved V gene, and the cause of the rest is unknown. V and J calls and clone size are as listed in that table; D and trimming were resolved from the DNA. The sample profile shows 70,000 to 95,000 clones; 92% of them were found once. In total, the top ten clones hold under 7.5% of the sample.

The receptor chain draws on TRBV28 and TRBJ1-5, with the D gene uncertain. The receptor's source is an older woman with active COVID-19. Input material: peripheral blood. The nucleotide sequence reads TGTGCCAGCAGTTTATCCCCGGGGAGGGACAATCAGCCCCAGCATTTT. The encoded protein is CASSLSPGRDNQPQHF.